The 24 T cell receptor beta chains in this list originate from one sample, sequenced in a study of shared clonotypes between healthy human individuals. Naive CD8 cells comprised CD45RO-negative, CCR7-positively selected cells, excluding terminally differentiated effector memory CD45RA+ cells. TCRdb keeps only in-frame clones here, not all; method: immunoSEQ multiplex PCR. The profile shows 2 million to 2.5 million clones, 85% to 95% of them singletons. The sequenced sample was naive CD8+ T cells from PBMCs. These TCRs come from a young man in good health. Some clones in this sample may be carry-over from other donors' samples.

The CDR3 nucleotides are TGCAGCGTTGGATTTCGCTTGGGGGAGAGGTACAATGAGCAGTTCTTC. Residues: CSVGFRLGERYNEQFF. The chain has TRBV29-1 and TRBJ2-1; D tentatively fits TRBD1 or TRBD2 (5 bases each). Germline V lookup: CDR1 SQVTM, CDR2 ANQGSEA. V lost 4 bases, J lost 4 bases, and 20 bases lay in between. The CDR3 totals 16 residues.

The rearrangement links TRBV4-1 to TRBJ2-4; D possibly corresponds to TRBD1 (6 bases). Germline V gives CDR1 MGHRA, CDR2 YSYEKL. V lost 0 bases and J lost 0, with 12 bases in between. The CDR3 is 17 residues long. The CDR3 DNA reads TGCGCCAGCAGCCAAGATCACAGGACAGTAGCCAAAAACATTCAGTACTTC. This gives the protein CASSQDHRTVAKNIQYF.

J is TRBJ2-1 and V is TRBV9; D not certain. The CDR3 is 13 residues long. With 1 base removed from V and 2 bases from J, the gap between germline ends came to 4 bases. CDR1 SGDLS and CDR2 YYNGEE come from the germline V gene. The CDR3 spells CASSVRTYNEQFF. The CDR3 DNA reads TGTGCCAGCAGCGTAAGGACCTACAATGAGCAGTTCTTC.

The chain combines TRBV10-2 with TRBJ2-7; D perhaps matches TRBD2 (7 bases). V was cut by 6 bases and J by 4 bases, with 25 bases left in between. The CDR3 spans 17 residues. CDR1 is WSHSY, CDR2 SAAADI, per germline. CDR3 DNA sequence: TGCGCCAGCAGCCCGGAGGGGGGGCCCTACGCCCGATACGAGCAGTACTTC. Translating gives CASSPEGGPYARYEQYF.

Turning to this clone: At the DNA level, this CDR3 is encoded by other sequences in the same sample as well. The chain employs TRBV6-5 and TRBJ2-7; 10 bases fit TRBD1. Germline trimming cut 0 bases from V and 5 bases from J; bases unmatched to any gene: 1. The germline CDR1 and CDR2 sequences are MNHEY and SVGAGI. The CDR3 length is 14 residues. The CDR3 protein is CASSYSGTGDEQYF. Here the CDR3 DNA reads TGTGCCAGCAGTTACTCGGGGACAGGGGACGAGCAGTACTTC.

The chain carries TRBV14 and TRBJ1-5, with TRBD1 matching over 7 bases. V lost 0 bases, J lost 5 bases, and 7 bases stayed unmatched. The CDR3 covers 16 residues. Germline V gene sequence: CDR1 SGHDN, CDR2 FVKESK. In DNA form, the CDR3 reads TGTGCCAGCAGCCAAGAGATCCAGGGGGGCGATCAGCCCCAGCATTTT. Translation: CASSQEIQGGDQPQHF. The full variable domain, completed using reference TRBV14 and TRBJ1-5, is EAGVTQFPSHSVIEKGQTVTLRCDPISGHDNLYWYRRVMGKEIKFLLHFVKESKQDESGMPNNRFLAERTGGTYSTLKVQPAELEDSGVYFCASSQEIQGGDQPQHFGDGTRLSIL.

This clone came up a few times. This chain uses TRBV7-9 with TRBJ1-1, with a weak D call TRBD1 (5 bases). The CDR3 loop spans 16 amino acids. The ends were cut back, 1 base at V and 0 bases at J, with 12 bases in the middle. Germline-derived CDR1 and CDR2 are SEHNR and FQNEAQ (reference sequence). CDR3 DNA sequence: TGTGCCAGCAGCTTAGGGGGCGGTTGGATGAACACTGAAGCTTTCTTT. As protein: CASSLGGGWMNTEAFF.

The chain joins TRBV7-9 to TRBJ2-3; 11 positions match TRBD2. The ends lost 3 bases at V and 4 bases at J; junction bases unmatched: 9. The CDR3 covers 17 residues. Germline V gives CDR1 SEHNR, CDR2 FQNEAQ (reference sequence). CDR3 protein: CASSFPLTSGNPDTQYF. CDR3 in DNA: TGTGCCAGCAGCTTCCCTTTGACTAGCGGGAACCCAGATACGCAGTATTTT.

Remarks on this clone: Other DNA sequences in this specimen translate into the identical CDR3. The V call is TRBV7-9, the J call TRBJ2-7; 9 bases map to TRBD1. Trimming took 6 bases from V and 3 from J; bases not matched to a gene: 3. Germline V gene data show CDR1 as SEHNR and CDR2 as FQNEAQ (reference sequence). CDR3 length: 13 residues. The CDR3 region is CASSPDRGYEQYF. The CDR3 DNA reads TGTGCCAGCAGTCCGGACAGGGGCTACGAGCAGTACTTC.

This chain joins TRBV4-3 and TRBJ2-1; 11 bases match TRBD2. V shed 0 bases, J shed 8 bases, and the junction held 6 bases outside the gene matches. The germline V gene encodes CDR1 LGHNA and CDR2 YSLEER. This CDR3 comprises 16 residues. In DNA, the CDR3 is TGCGCCAGCAGCCAAGAAGTAGCGGGAGGGACCGATGAGCAGTTCTTC. This sequence encodes CASSQEVAGGTDEQFF.

The chain has TRBV5-1 and TRBJ2-5, with TRBD2 matching 7 bases. The length of the CDR3 is 15 residues. Germline CDR1 is SGHRS and CDR2 is YFSETQ. After removal of 2 bases from V and 1 base from J, the junction contained 5 bases not matched to a gene. Here the CDR3 DNA reads TGCGCCAGCAGCTTTATGACTAGCCGCCAAGAGACCCAGTACTTC. Protein: CASSFMTSRQETQYF.

With respect to this clone: The identical CDR3 is also encoded by other nucleotide sequences in the sample. The V gene is TRBV19, the J gene TRBJ2-7; TRBD2 agrees at 7 bases. The germline CDR1 and CDR2 sequences are LNHDA and SQIVND (reference sequence). The CDR3 loop spans 13 amino acids. Losses at the gene ends were 5 bases for V and 0 bases for J; bases not matched to a gene: 1. The CDR3 sequence: CASSWTSSYEQYF. The CDR3 region has the DNA TGTGCCAGTAGTTGGACTAGCTCCTACGAGCAGTACTTC.

This chain links TRBV4-1 with TRBJ2-3; D is ambiguous. CDR1 is MGHRA, CDR2 YSYEKL, per germline. Trimming removed 1 base at V and 4 bases at J, with 6 bases between. The CDR3 extends over 13 amino acids. The chain's CDR3 is CASSQGAPDTQYF. As DNA, the CDR3 is TGCGCCAGCAGCCAAGGCGCTCCAGATACGCAGTATTTT.

This sequence joins TRBV27 and TRBJ1-2; 9 bases align to TRBD1. This CDR3 has 15 amino acids. J gave up 6 bases and V 0 bases, and 5 bases lay outside the gene matches. Germline lookup yields CDR1 MNHEY and CDR2 SMNVEV (reference sequence). In DNA form, the CDR3 reads TGTGCCAGCAGTTTATCGGGACAGGGCGGGGATGGCTACACCTTC. As protein: CASSLSGQGGDGYTF.

V and J are TRBV5-1 and TRBJ2-7; no clear D gene. The V end lost 0 bases, the J end lost 0 bases, and 13 bases lay between the germline ends. Germline values: CDR1 SGHRS, CDR2 YFSETQ. The CDR3 contains 16 residues. The CDR3 bases are TGCGCCAGCAGCTTGGATTATTTGCAGCCCTCCTACGAGCAGTACTTC. Encoded protein: CASSLDYLQPSYEQYF.

This chain links TRBV5-1 with TRBJ2-7, with 9 bases that match TRBD1. The CDR3 is made up of 15 amino acids. V lost 0 bases, J lost 2 bases, and 3 bases stayed unmatched. Germline assignment: CDR1 SGHRS and CDR2 YFSETQ. The CDR3 protein is CASSLGGQGPYEQYF. CDR3 bases: TGCGCCAGCAGCTTGGGGGGACAGGGCCCCTACGAGCAGTACTTC.

The DNA of the CDR3 is TGTGCCAGCAGTTTTCGGGACAGGGGTGGGCATGAGCAGTTCTTC. Protein: CASSFRDRGGHEQFF. The chain joins TRBV27 to TRBJ2-1; TRBD1 matches at 10 bases. The V gene end was trimmed by 3 bases and the J gene end by 8 bases; junction bases not matched to a gene: 7. This CDR3 has 15 residues. Germline V gene data show CDR1 as MNHEY and CDR2 as SMNVEV (reference sequence).

Here the CDR3 DNA reads TGCGCCAGCAGCCAAGTCCGTCCTAGCGGGAGCTCCTACAATGAGCAGTTCTTC. This codes for CASSQVRPSGSSYNEQFF. The V gene is TRBV4-3, the J gene TRBJ2-1; 10 bases agree with TRBD2. Germline CDR1 LGHNA, CDR2 YSLEER. V gave up 1 base and J gave up 0 bases; unmatched junction bases: 6. The CDR3 runs 18 residues.

The chain employs TRBV9 and TRBJ1-1; 8 bases match TRBD1. This CDR3 contains 16 residues. CDR1 and CDR2 from the germline V gene are SGDLS and YYNGEE. Germline trimming cut 2 bases from V and 5 bases from J; bases unmatched to any gene: 11. DNA for the CDR3: TGTGCCAGCAGCGTCACAGGGGGTCGAGGTTATACTGAAGCTTTCTTT. Amino acid sequence: CASSVTGGRGYTEAFF. The variable domain in full, completed from reference TRBV9 and TRBJ1-1, reads DSGVTQTPKHLITATGQRVTLRCSPRSGDLSVYWYQQSLDQGLQFLIQYYNGEERAKGNILERFSAQQFPDLHSELNLSSLELGDSALYFCASSVTGGRGYTEAFFGQGTRLTVV.

As regards this clone: The sample carries other DNA sequences with the same CDR3. This chain connects TRBV27 to TRBJ1-2; tentatively, D is TRBD1 (5 bases). This CDR3 comprises 14 residues. Germline V gene data show CDR1 as MNHEY and CDR2 as SMNVEV (reference sequence). V was pared by 3 bases and J by 0 bases, with 8 bases between. The CDR3 nucleotides read TGTGCCAGCAGTTTTCAGGGCGCTAACTATGGCTACACCTTC. Translated: CASSFQGANYGYTF.

The gene calls are TRBV19 and TRBJ1-4; the match to TRBD1 covers 9 bases. CDR1 and CDR2 (germline): LNHDA, SQIVND (reference sequence). This CDR3 has 20 residues. V was pared by 5 bases and J by 0 bases, with 16 bases of the junction left unmatched. The CDR3 DNA reads TGTGCCAGTAGTTTCAGAGGCGGGGGACAGGGAAGGACAACTAATGAAAAACTGTTTTTT. The encoded protein is CASSFRGGGQGRTTNEKLFF.

This chain links TRBV2 with TRBJ2-3; TRBD2 agrees at 12 bases. V shed 4 bases, J shed 2 bases, and the junction held 4 bases outside the gene matches. Germline V gene data show CDR1 as SNHLY and CDR2 as FYNNEI. The CDR3 runs to 16 residues. DNA of the CDR3: TGTGCCAGCAGTGCCGGACTAGCGGGAACCACAGATACGCAGTATTTT. It specifies CASSAGLAGTTDTQYF.

The rearrangement uses TRBV5-6 and TRBJ2-2; TRBD1 matches 7 bases. The germline V gene encodes CDR1 SGHDT and CDR2 YYEEEE. The CDR3 consists of 15 residues. The trim removed 3 bases at V and 2 bases at J, leaving 4 bases unmatched. The CDR3 DNA reads as TGTGCCAGCAGCTACGGGACAGCCAACACCGGGGAGCTGTTTTTT. Translated: CASSYGTANTGELFF.

This clone was seen once. The rearrangement links TRBV14 to TRBJ1-5; D is uncertain. In germline, CDR1 is SGHDN, CDR2 FVKESK. Trimming took off 4 bases at V and 7 bases at J, with 11 bases between the two ends. The CDR3 sequence is 13 residues long. CDR3 nucleotides: TGTGCCAGCAGCCCCACCCTTGGGCAGCCCCAGCATTTT. Its protein product is CASSPTLGQPQHF.